Listed here are 24 T cell receptor beta chains from one sample, sequenced in a study of Graves' ophthalmopathy and Graves' hyperthyroidism. RNA served as the template for amplifying TCR beta CDR3 regions. The first-round RT-PCR employed HTBI primers together with the Qiagen OneStep RT-PCR kit. A multiplex PCR was then performed as the second round. Using its own MiXCR run on the multiplex PCR reads, TCRdb lists one record per CDR3 protein. This sample has about 370,000 distinct CDR3 sequences, with around 19% found just once. The sequenced sample was peripheral blood. Receptors were obtained from a woman younger than 30 with Graves' ophthalmopathy.

This clonotype has ten or more counts. The CDR3 here is CASSYSVGGSGNTIYF. In nucleotides, the CDR3 is TGTGCCAGCAGTTACTCGGTGGGGGGCTCTGGAAACACCATATATTTT. The rearrangement joins TRBV6-5 to TRBJ1-3; D possibly corresponds to TRBD1 (5 bases). The length of the CDR3 is 16 residues. Between the trimmed V and J ends, which lost 0 bases and 0 bases, there was a span of 9 bases. CDR1 and CDR2 from the germline V gene are MNHEY and SVGAGI.

This clonotype came up many times. J is TRBJ2-7 and V is TRBV30, with D unresolved. The V end lost 7 bases, the J end lost 5 bases, and 18 bases lay between the germline ends. The germline V gene has CDR1 GTSNPN and CDR2 SVGIG (reference sequence). The CDR3 runs to 13 residues. The chain's CDR3 is CASFGQFYDEQYF. The CDR3 DNA sequence: TGTGCCTCCTTCGGGCAGTTCTATGACGAGCAGTACTTC. The full variable domain, completed using reference TRBV30 and TRBJ2-7, is SQTIHQWPATLVQPVGSPLSLECTVEGTSNPNLYWYRQAAGRGLQLLFYSVGIGQISSEVPQNLSASRPQDRQFILSSKKLLLSDSGFYLCASFGQFYDEQYFGPGTRLTVT.

This clonotype came up many times. V gene TRBV28 combines with J gene TRBJ1-3; D gene uncertain. Germline V gene lookup returns CDR1 MDHEN and CDR2 SYDVKM. The germline V and J ends were trimmed by 3 bases and 4 bases, with 10 bases remaining between them. The CDR3 loop spans 14 amino acids. CDR3 coding DNA: TGTGCCAGCAGTTTGTTGCAGGAGGGAAACACCATATATTTT. It yields the protein CASSLLQEGNTIYF.

This clonotype was counted only a few times. The V gene is TRBV18, the J gene TRBJ1-1, with TRBD1 matching over 9 bases. V dropped 3 bases and J dropped 6; count of bases not matched to a gene: 17. Per the germline V gene, CDR1 is KGHSH and CDR2 is LQKENI. The CDR3 contains 18 residues. The CDR3 nucleotides are TGTGCCAGCTCACCTTTATTGGGGACAGGGAGAGTTGGTTCTGAAGCTTTCTTT. The encoded protein is CASSPLLGTGRVGSEAFF.

This clonotype was detected many times. V usage is TRBV7-2 and J usage is TRBJ1-5; D is ambiguous. Germline V gene data show CDR1 as SGHTA and CDR2 as FQGNSA. This CDR3 is 13 amino acids long. Trimming removed 2 bases from V and 6 bases from J, with 8 bases in between. The chain's CDR3 is CASSLNRVQPQHF. The DNA for the CDR3 is TGTGCCAGCAGCTTAAATAGGGTTCAGCCCCAGCATTTT.

In this sample, this clonotype turned up many times. This chain joins TRBV6-1 and TRBJ2-7, with 7 positions matching TRBD1. Germline V lookup: CDR1 MNHNS, CDR2 SASEGT. The V and J ends lost 7 bases and 0 bases, in that order; junction bases with no gene match: 9. This CDR3 comprises 15 residues. CDR3 nucleotides: TGTGCCAGCAAAGGGGGCGTCACCGGCTCCTACGAGCAGTACTTC. Translation gives CASKGGVTGSYEQYF.

This clonotype was recorded a few times. This chain links TRBV2 with TRBJ1-2; TRBD1 might be the D (5 bases). In germline, CDR1 is SNHLY, CDR2 FYNNEI. The germline V and J ends were trimmed by 2 bases and 6 bases, with 19 bases remaining between them. The length of the CDR3 is 16 residues. The CDR3 region has the DNA TGTGCCAGCAGTGAATCACGGCGGTCCTTGGGGGATGGCTACACCTTC. Translating gives CASSESRRSLGDGYTF.

This clonotype was counted ten times or more. This chain connects TRBV2 to TRBJ2-5; D is possibly TRBD1 (5 bases). V lost 10 bases to trimming and J lost 10 bases, with 13 bases between them. Germline V lookup: CDR1 SNHLY, CDR2 FYNNEI. The CDR3 length is 10 residues. The CDR3 spells CATHLGHQYF. The CDR3 nucleotides read TGTGCCACTCACCTTGGACACCAGTACTTC.

This clonotype was detected ten times or more. The V and J genes are TRBV7-3 and TRBJ2-3, with D perhaps being TRBD1 or TRBD2 (5 bases each). V dropped 5 bases and J dropped 2 bases, with 20 bases sitting between them. The germline CDR1 and CDR2 sequences are SGHTA and FQGTGA. This CDR3 region has 17 residues. The CDR3 sequence: CASSRGESAINTDTQYF. The DNA for the CDR3 is TGTGCCAGCAGCCGAGGGGAGTCGGCAATTAACACAGATACGCAGTATTTT.

This clonotype was seen at least ten times. The chain is built from TRBV3-1 and TRBJ2-5; possible D gene TRBD2, 6 bases. Trimming took off 5 bases at V and 7 bases at J, with 17 bases between the two ends. Germline CDR1 and CDR2: LGHDT and YNNKEL (reference sequence). The CDR3 length is 14 residues. CDR3 in DNA: TGTGCCAGCAGCACCGGGACGGACTATGGGACCCAGTACTTC. Its protein is CASSTGTDYGTQYF.

This clonotype was seen ten or more times. CDR3 region: CAWSGDARTYEQYF. In DNA, the CDR3 is TGTGCCTGGAGTGGGGACGCCCGAACCTACGAGCAGTACTTC. The rearrangement links TRBV30 to TRBJ2-7; the D call may be TRBD1 or TRBD2 (5 bases each). The germline gives CDR1 GTSNPN, CDR2 SVGIG (reference sequence). The CDR3 runs to 14 residues. Trimming left V 1 base short and J 2 bases short, with 12 bases between.

The chain has TRBV27 and TRBJ1-5; no clear D. The germline CDR1 and CDR2 sequences are MNHEY and SMNVEV (reference sequence). The length of the CDR3 is 15 residues. V lost 4 bases and J lost 0, with 10 bases in between. CDR3 protein: CASSSDHFSNQPQHF. Written as DNA, the CDR3 is TGTGCCAGCAGTTCCGACCATTTTAGCAATCAGCCCCAGCATTTT.

This clonotype appeared many times. V and J are TRBV12-3 or TRBV12-4 and TRBJ2-7; no definite D call. The CDR3 length is 14 residues. Trimming took off 0 bases at V and 7 bases at J, with 13 bases between the two ends. In DNA, the CDR3 is TGTGCCAGCAGTTTAGCGCGTACCGGAAAGGAGCAGTACTTC. It specifies CASSLARTGKEQYF.

This clonotype has ten or more counts. V is TRBV5-1 and J is TRBJ1-2; D is ambiguous. Germline CDR1 reads SGHRS; CDR2 reads YFSETQ. V gave up 0 bases and J gave up 0 bases, with 6 bases separating them. CDR3 length: 14 residues. DNA for the CDR3: TGCGCCAGCAGCTTGGGGCATTCTAACTATGGCTACACCTTC. This translates into CASSLGHSNYGYTF.

This clonotype was recorded at least ten times. The chain has TRBV6-2 or TRBV6-3 and TRBJ2-5; D gene ambiguous. Germline loops: CDR1 MNHEY, CDR2 SVGEGT. The ends were cut back, 5 bases at V and 9 bases at J, with 13 bases in the middle. The CDR3 runs 12 residues. The CDR3, as DNA: TGTGCCAGCAGTCCAGGCAAAGTGGCCCAGTACTTC. This encodes CASSPGKVAQYF.

This clonotype occurred a few times. The CDR3 reads CASSQSTSGGYYTGELFF. DNA of the CDR3: TGTGCCAGCAGCCAATCGACTAGCGGGGGTTATTACACCGGGGAGCTGTTTTTT. V usage is TRBV4-2 and J usage is TRBJ2-2, with TRBD2 identical over 12 bases. The CDR3 is made up of 18 amino acids. The V segment lost 2 bases and the J segment 3 bases; nucleotides outside the gene matches: 7. Germline CDR1 reads LGHNA; CDR2 reads YNFKEQ.

This clonotype was found many times. DNA for the CDR3: TGCAGCGTTGACAGGGCAGGGGGCTTCGGGGAGCTGTTTTTT. Translation gives CSVDRAGGFGELFF. The rearrangement joins TRBV29-1 to TRBJ2-2; TRBD1 matches 8 bases. CDR3 length: 14 residues. The germline CDR1 and CDR2 sequences are SQVTM and ANQGSEA. V lost 3 bases, J lost 7 bases, and 7 bases stayed unmatched.

The table lists this clonotype with many counts. The chain recombines TRBV7-2 with TRBJ1-1; 7 positions agree with TRBD1. This CDR3 contains 18 residues. V was clipped by 3 bases and J by 3 bases; unmatched bases: 16. The germline V gene encodes CDR1 SGHTA and CDR2 FQGNSA. CDR3: CASSLDSGTAGRDTEAFF. DNA of the CDR3: TGTGCCAGCAGCTTGGACTCCGGGACAGCCGGGAGGGACACTGAAGCTTTCTTT.

This clonotype was observed at least ten times. The chain links TRBV12-3 or TRBV12-4 to TRBJ2-7; D not resolved. V lost 3 bases and J 9 bases, leaving 9 bases between the germline ends. CDR3 length equals 11 residues. This CDR3 reads CASSFADGQYF. The CDR3, as DNA: TGTGCCAGCAGTTTCGCGGACGGGCAGTACTTC.

This clonotype was seen many times. A much larger clone differs by one base, so this may be a read error. This chain joins TRBV27 and TRBJ2-5; D could derive from TRBD1 or TRBD2 (5 bases each). CDR1 is MNHEY, CDR2 SMNVEV, per germline (reference sequence). CDR3 length equals 16 residues. The V end lost 3 bases, the J end lost 5 bases, and 19 bases lay between the germline ends. Written as DNA, the CDR3 is TGTGCCAGCAGTTTTGTCCCGGGACCTCCTGAGGAGACCCAGTACTTC. Protein sequence: CASSFVPGPPEETQYF.

This clonotype was recorded many times. This chain links TRBV4-3 with TRBJ1-5; possibly TRBD1 for D (6 bases). Trimming cost V 0 bases and J 5 bases, with 11 bases left between them. From germline, CDR1 is LGHNA and CDR2 YSLEER. There are 15 residues in the CDR3. CDR3 residues: CASSQETQGDQPQHF. CDR3 DNA: TGCGCCAGCAGCCAAGAGACACAGGGCGATCAGCCCCAGCATTTT.

This clonotype was seen ten or more times. J is TRBJ1-3 and V is TRBV11-2, with TRBD1 matching 11 bases. Germline V gene lookup returns CDR1 SGHAT and CDR2 FQNNGV. With V trimmed by 3 bases and J by 3 bases, 7 bases remained unmatched. There are 17 residues in the CDR3. CDR3 DNA: TGTGCCAGCAGCTTCCCGGGACAGGGGGAAAATGGAAACACCATATATTTT. Amino acids: CASSFPGQGENGNTIYF.

This clonotype has a count of ten or more. J is TRBJ2-7 and V is TRBV29-1, with D tentatively TRBD1 or TRBD2 (7 bases each). This CDR3 spans 15 amino acids. Trimming shortened V by 1 base and J by 3 bases, and 16 bases separated the two germline ends. Per germline, CDR1 SQVTM and CDR2 ANQGSEA. The CDR3 here is CSVEVGAGGGYEQYF. In DNA, the CDR3 is TGCAGCGTTGAAGTCGGAGCAGGGGGGGGCTACGAGCAGTACTTC.

This clonotype was counted at least ten times. The chain links TRBV12-3 or TRBV12-4 to TRBJ1-1, with TRBD1 identical over 7 bases. The CDR3 spans 13 residues. The ends lost 6 bases at V and 2 bases at J; junction bases unmatched: 3. The CDR3, as DNA: TGTGCCAGCAGGGGACAGCTTAACACTGAAGCTTTCTTT. Encoded protein: CASRGQLNTEAFF.